Below, one T cell receptor beta chain is given with its context. CDR1 is SGHRS and CDR2 is YFSETQ in the germline V gene. V was shortened by 4 bases and J by 4 bases, with 17 bases between the two germline ends. CDR3 length equals 15 residues. The data derive from a study of Ad26.COV2.S vaccination and SARS-CoV-2 variants. As to treatment: roughly 18 received Ad26.COV2.S at low or high dose, single or two shots; roughly five received placebo; per-sample allocation not given. After the first vaccine or placebo injection, samples were drawn on day 63. Whoever gave the sample was an adult aged 18-55 years in Boston. Sequencing was performed with immunoSEQ multiplex PCR; in TCRdb, only in-frame clones are kept and a portion is missing. The repertoire includes about 330,000 clones, roughly 90% of them detected once, and approximately 5.8% sits in the top ten.

The genes are TRBV5-1 and TRBJ1-1; TRBD1 might be the D (5 bases). The sequence was obtained from a person aged 18-60 years who received the Ad26.COV2.S COVID-19 vaccine or a placebo. The source material was peripheral blood, sampled in a trial of Ad26.COV2.S vaccine versus placebo. This CDR3 reads CASSLLGPDGTEAFF. The CDR3, as DNA: TGCGCCAGCAGCCTGCTGGGGCCAGACGGCACTGAAGCTTTCTTT.